The sample holds one count of the clone carrying this TCR beta chain. The data were taken from a study of blood T cell repertoires in COVID-19. Methods used by the authors: From reference gene primer amplification, estimates of nucleated cell counts were derived. TCRdb's copy holds only in-frame clones and misses some; the assay was immunoSEQ multiplex PCR. D and trimming come from the DNA, and the V and J calls and clone size come from that table. The sample lists fewer than 400,000 clones; more than 75% were seen once. CDR3 size: 17 residues. Germline V gene sequence: CDR1 LNHDA, CDR2 SQIVND (reference sequence). V lost 7 bases to trimming and J lost 4 bases; unmatched junction nucleotides: 18.

The sequence came from a human donor in a cohort sampled during active COVID-19. V is TRBV19 and J is TRBJ1-1, with 7 bases lining up with TRBD1. Sequencing used peripheral blood. This CDR3 is CASIKGAGKPSGTEAFF. CDR3 DNA sequence: TGTGCCAGTATCAAGGGGGCAGGAAAACCCTCGGGCACTGAAGCTTTCTTT. The variable domain in full, with the rest retrieved from reference TRBV19 and TRBJ1-1, is DGGITQSPKYLFRKEGQNVTLSCEQNLNHDAMYWYRQDPGQGLRLIYYSQIVNDFQKGDIAEGYSVSREKKESFPLTVTSAQKNPTAFYLCASIKGAGKPSGTEAFFGQGTRLTVV.